The 8 T cell receptor beta chains presented below share a single source sample, sequenced in a study of CD8+CD57+ T cells in acquired aplastic anemia. The sequenced patients had an expansion of CD8+CD57+ cells seen by flow cytometry. TCR beta VDJ combinations and CDR3 sequences were profiled from genomic DNA. TCRdb passed the reads through MiXCR, listing each CDR3 protein once. The sample carries 120,000 or so distinct CDR3 sequences, under 65% recorded once. The sequenced sample consisted of sorted CD4+, CD8+, or CD8+CD57+ T cells (not recorded which) from PBMCs. These receptors were collected from a human donor with aplastic anemia.

CDR3 protein: CAISPRDRWFAFF. The CDR3, as DNA: TGTGCCATCAGTCCCCGGGACAGGTGGTTTGCTTTCTTT. This chain uses TRBV10-3 with TRBJ1-1, with 8 bases aligning to TRBD1. In germline, CDR1 is ENHRY, CDR2 SYGVKD. This CDR3 is built from 13 residues. The ends lost 5 bases at V and 11 bases at J; junction bases unmatched: 10.

The chain couples TRBV2 to TRBJ1-1, with D maybe TRBD1 (6 bases). CDR1 and CDR2 from the germline V gene are SNHLY and FYNNEI. CDR3 length: 12 amino acids. The ends were cut back, 8 bases at V and 4 bases at J, with 11 bases in the middle. The CDR3 bases are TGTGCCAGCTTGGACAGCCCCACTGAAGCTTTCTTT. This gives the protein CASLDSPTEAFF.

This clonotype was seen just once. A read error is possible here, since a much larger clone lies one base away. The genes are TRBV27 and TRBJ2-7; D gene uncertain. From germline, CDR1 is MNHEY and CDR2 SMNVEV (reference sequence). V shed 0 bases and J shed 9 bases, with 15 bases lying between them. This CDR3 is built from 14 residues. CDR3 DNA sequence: TGTGCCAGCAGTTTATCTGTCCCGGGTTGGGGGCAGTACTTC. Encoded protein: CASSLSVPGWGQYF.

This clonotype was seen repeatedly, ten times or more. This chain uses TRBV2 with TRBJ1-2, with D possibly TRBD1 on 6 matching bases. Germline CDR1 SNHLY, CDR2 FYNNEI. The V and J ends lost 11 bases and 3 bases respectively, with 16 bases between them. CDR3 size: 13 residues. The CDR3 DNA is TGTGCCGGGTACAGGGAAGACGACTATGGCTACACCTTC. Its translation: CAGYREDDYGYTF.

The chain employs TRBV9 and TRBJ2-5, with 7 positions matching TRBD1. Germline trimming cut 0 bases from V and 10 bases from J; bases unmatched to any gene: 15. The germline V gene encodes CDR1 SGDLS and CDR2 YYNGEE. The CDR3 covers 16 residues. CDR3 protein: CASSVAPGRQGHHQYF. CDR3 sequence (DNA): TGTGCCAGCAGCGTAGCCCCTGGGAGACAGGGTCACCACCAGTACTTC.

This sequence joins TRBV2 and TRBJ2-1; D remains unclear. V was shortened by 7 bases and J by 9 bases, with 10 bases between the two germline ends. CDR3 length: 11 amino acids. CDR1 is SNHLY, CDR2 FYNNEI, per germline. Here the CDR3 reads CASNVHPEQFF. The CDR3 nucleotides read TGTGCCAGCAACGTTCACCCTGAGCAGTTCTTC.

This clonotype has a count of ten or more. This chain links TRBV19 with TRBJ1-1; D uncertain. Germline V gene data show CDR1 as LNHDA and CDR2 as SQIVND (reference sequence). This CDR3 spans 12 amino acids. V shed 8 bases and J shed 4 bases, with 11 bases lying between them. The CDR3 DNA sequence: TGTGCCAGTCGCAATCTGGGCACTGAAGCTTTCTTT. Amino acids: CASRNLGTEAFF.

This rearrangement joins TRBV29-1 to TRBJ2-3; the match to TRBD2 covers 12 bases. J gave up 4 bases and V 2 bases, and 13 bases lay outside the gene matches. CDR3 length: 18 residues. The germline gives CDR1 SQVTM, CDR2 ANQGSEA. The CDR3 coding sequence is TGCAGCGTTGAATGGTTAAAGACTAGCGGGGGCTGGGCAGATACGCAGTATTTT. This translates into CSVEWLKTSGGWADTQYF.